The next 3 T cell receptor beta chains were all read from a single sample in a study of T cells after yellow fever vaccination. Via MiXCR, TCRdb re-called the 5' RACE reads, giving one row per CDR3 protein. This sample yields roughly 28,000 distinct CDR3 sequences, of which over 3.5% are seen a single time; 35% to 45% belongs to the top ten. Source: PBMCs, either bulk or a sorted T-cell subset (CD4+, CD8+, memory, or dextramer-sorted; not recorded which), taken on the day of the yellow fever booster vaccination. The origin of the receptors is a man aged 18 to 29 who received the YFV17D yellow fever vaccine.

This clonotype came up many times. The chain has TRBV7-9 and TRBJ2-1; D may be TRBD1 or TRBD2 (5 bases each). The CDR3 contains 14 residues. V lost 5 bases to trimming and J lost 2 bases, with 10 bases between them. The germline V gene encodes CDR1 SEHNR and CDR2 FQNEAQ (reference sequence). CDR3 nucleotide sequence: TGTGCCAGCAGCCGAGGGACCCCCTACAATGAGCAGTTCTTC. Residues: CASSRGTPYNEQFF.

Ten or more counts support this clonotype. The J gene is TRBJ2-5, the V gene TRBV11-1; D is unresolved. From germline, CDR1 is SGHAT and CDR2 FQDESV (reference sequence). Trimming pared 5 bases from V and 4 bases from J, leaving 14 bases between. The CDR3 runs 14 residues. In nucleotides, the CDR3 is TGTGCCAGCAGCCTAGACTTCTCGGTAGAGACCCAGTACTTC. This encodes CASSLDFSVETQYF. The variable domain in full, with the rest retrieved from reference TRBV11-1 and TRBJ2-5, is EAEVAQSPRYKITEKSQAVAFWCDPISGHATLYWYRQILGQGPELLVQFQDESVVDDSQLPKDRFSAERLKGVDSTLKIQPAELGDSAMYLCASSLDFSVETQYFGPGTRLLVL.

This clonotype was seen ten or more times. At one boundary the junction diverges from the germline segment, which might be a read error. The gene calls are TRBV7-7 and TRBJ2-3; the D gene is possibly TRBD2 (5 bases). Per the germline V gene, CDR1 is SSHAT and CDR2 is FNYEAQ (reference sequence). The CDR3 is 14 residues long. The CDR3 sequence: CASSATSWGDTQYF. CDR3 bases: TGTGCTAGCAGCGCAACTAGTTGGGGAGATACGCAGTATTTT.